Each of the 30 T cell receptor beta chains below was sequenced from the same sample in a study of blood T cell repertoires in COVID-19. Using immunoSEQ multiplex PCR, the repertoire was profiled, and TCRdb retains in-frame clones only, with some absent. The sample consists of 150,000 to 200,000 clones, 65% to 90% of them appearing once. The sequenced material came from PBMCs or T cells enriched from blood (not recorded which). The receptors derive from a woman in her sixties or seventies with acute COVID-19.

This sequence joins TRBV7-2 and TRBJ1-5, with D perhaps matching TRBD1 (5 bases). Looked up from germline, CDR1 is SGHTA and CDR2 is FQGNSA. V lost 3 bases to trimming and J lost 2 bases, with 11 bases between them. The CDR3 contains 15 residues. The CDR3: CASSFSGVGNQPQHF. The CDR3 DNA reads TGTGCCAGCAGCTTCTCGGGGGTTGGCAATCAGCCCCAGCATTTT.

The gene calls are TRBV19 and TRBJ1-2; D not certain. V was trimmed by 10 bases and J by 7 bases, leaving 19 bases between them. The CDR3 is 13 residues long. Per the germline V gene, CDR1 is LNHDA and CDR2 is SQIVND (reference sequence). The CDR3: CATSSPGKRGYTF. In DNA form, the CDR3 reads TGTGCCACCTCCTCCCCGGGGAAACGTGGCTACACCTTC. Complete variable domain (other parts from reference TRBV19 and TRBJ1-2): DGGITQSPKYLFRKEGQNVTLSCEQNLNHDAMYWYRQDPGQGLRLIYYSQIVNDFQKGDIAEGYSVSREKKESFPLTVTSAQKNPTAFYLCATSSPGKRGYTFGSGTRLTVV.

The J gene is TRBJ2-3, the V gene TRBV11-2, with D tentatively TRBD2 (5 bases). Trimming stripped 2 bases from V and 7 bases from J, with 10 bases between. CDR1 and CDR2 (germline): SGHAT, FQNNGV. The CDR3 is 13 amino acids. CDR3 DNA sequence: TGTGCCAGCAGCTTAAATTCGGGGAATACGCAGTATTTT. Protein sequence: CASSLNSGNTQYF.

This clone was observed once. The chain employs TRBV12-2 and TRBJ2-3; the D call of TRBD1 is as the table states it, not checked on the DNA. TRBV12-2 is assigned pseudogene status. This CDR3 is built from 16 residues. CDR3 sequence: CASRMNRGRGPDTQYF. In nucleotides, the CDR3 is TGTGCAAGTCGAATGAACAGGGGGCGAGGGCCAGATACGCAGTATTTT.

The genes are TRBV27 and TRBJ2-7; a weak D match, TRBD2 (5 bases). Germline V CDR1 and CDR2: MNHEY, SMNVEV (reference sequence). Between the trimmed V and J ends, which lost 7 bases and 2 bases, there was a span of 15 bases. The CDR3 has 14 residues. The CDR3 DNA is TGTGCCAGCATCCCTGGGGAGTCGACCTACGAGCAGTACTTC. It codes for CASIPGESTYEQYF.

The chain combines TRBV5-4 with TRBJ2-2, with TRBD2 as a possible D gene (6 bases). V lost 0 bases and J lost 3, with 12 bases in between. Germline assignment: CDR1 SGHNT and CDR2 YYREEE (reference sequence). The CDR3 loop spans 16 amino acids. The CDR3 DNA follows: TGTGCCAGCAGCTTGGATAGCGGTCTGTACACCGGGGAGCTGTTTTTT. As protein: CASSLDSGLYTGELFF.

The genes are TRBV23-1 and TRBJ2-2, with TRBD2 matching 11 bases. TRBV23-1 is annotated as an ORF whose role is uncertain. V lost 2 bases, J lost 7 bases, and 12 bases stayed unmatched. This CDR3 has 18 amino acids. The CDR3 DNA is TGCGCCAGCAGTCAACTAGCTAGCGGGGGGAAGAGAGACGGGGAGCTGTTTTTT. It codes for CASSQLASGGKRDGELFF.

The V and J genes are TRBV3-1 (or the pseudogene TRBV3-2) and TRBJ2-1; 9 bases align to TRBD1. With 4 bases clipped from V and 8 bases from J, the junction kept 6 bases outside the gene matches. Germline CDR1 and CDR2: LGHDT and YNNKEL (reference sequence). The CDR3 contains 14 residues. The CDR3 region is CASSRLTGGHEQFF. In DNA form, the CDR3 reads TGTGCCAGCAGCCGCCTGACAGGGGGGCATGAGCAGTTCTTC.

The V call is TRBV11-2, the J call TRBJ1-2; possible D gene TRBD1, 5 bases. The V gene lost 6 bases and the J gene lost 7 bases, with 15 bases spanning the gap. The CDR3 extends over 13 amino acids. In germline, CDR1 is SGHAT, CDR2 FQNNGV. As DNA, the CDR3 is TGTGCCAGCAGGTACCAGGGTTCGAGTGGCTACACCTTC. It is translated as CASRYQGSSGYTF. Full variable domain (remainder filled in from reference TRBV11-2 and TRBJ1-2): EAGVAQSPRYKIIEKRQSVAFWCNPISGHATLYWYQQILGQGPKLLIQFQNNGVVDDSQLPKDRFSAERLKGVDSTLKIQPAKLEDSAVYLCASRYQGSSGYTFGSGTRLTVV.

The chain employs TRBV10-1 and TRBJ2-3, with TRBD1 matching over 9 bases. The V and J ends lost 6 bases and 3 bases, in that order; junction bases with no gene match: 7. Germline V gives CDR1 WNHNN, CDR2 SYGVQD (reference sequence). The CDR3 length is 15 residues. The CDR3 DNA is TGCGCCAGCAGCCCGACAGGGGGGATGACAGATACGCAGTATTTT. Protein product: CASSPTGGMTDTQYF.

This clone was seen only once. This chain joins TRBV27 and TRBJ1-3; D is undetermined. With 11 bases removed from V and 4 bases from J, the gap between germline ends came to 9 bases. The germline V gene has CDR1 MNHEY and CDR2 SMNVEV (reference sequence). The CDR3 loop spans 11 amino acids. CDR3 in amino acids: CALPGGNTIYF. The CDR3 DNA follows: TGTGCCCTCCCAGGCGGAAACACCATATATTTT.

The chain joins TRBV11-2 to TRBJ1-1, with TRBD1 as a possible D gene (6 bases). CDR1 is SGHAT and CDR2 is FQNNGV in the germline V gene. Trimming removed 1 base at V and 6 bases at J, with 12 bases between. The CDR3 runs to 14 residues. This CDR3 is CASSLGWGPAEAFF. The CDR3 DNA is TGTGCCAGCAGCTTAGGATGGGGGCCCGCTGAAGCTTTCTTT.

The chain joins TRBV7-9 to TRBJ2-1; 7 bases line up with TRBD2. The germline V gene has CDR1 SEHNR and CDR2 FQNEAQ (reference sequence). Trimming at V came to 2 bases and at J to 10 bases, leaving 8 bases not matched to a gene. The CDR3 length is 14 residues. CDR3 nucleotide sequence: TGTGCCAGCAGCTTAAAGGAGCGGGAAGGGGAGCAGTTCTTC. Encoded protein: CASSLKEREGEQFF.

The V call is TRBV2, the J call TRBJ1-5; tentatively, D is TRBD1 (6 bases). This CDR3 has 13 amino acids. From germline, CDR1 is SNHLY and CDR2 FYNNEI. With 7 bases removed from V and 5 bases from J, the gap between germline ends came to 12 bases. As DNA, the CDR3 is TGTGCCAGCATTATGGGGGCCGATCAGCCCCAGCATTTT. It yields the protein CASIMGADQPQHF.

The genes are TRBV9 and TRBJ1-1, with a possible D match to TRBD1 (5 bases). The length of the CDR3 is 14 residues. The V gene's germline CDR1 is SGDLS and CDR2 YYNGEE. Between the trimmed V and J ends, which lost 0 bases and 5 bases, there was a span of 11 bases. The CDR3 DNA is TGTGCCAGCAGCGTAGGATCAGGGCGGACTGAAGCTTTCTTT. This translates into CASSVGSGRTEAFF.

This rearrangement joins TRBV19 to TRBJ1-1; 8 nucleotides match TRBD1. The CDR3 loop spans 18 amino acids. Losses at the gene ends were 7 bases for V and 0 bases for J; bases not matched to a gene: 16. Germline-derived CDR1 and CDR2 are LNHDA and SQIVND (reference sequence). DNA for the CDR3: TGTGCCAGTACTACATCTGCGGGGCAGGGGGCTATGAACACTGAAGCTTTCTTT. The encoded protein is CASTTSAGQGAMNTEAFF.

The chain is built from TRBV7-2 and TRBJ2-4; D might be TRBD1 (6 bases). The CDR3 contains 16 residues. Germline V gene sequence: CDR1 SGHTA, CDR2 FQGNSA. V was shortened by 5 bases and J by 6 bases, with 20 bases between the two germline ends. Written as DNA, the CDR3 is TGTGCCAGCAGCCCTTTTATAGACCTGGGGGCAAACATTCAGTACTTC. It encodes CASSPFIDLGANIQYF.

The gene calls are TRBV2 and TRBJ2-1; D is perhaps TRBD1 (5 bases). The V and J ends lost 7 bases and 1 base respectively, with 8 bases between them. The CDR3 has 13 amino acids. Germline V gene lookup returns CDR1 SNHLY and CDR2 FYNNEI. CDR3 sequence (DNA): TGTGCCAGCAAGAGACAGTCCTACAATGAGCAGTTCTTC. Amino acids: CASKRQSYNEQFF.

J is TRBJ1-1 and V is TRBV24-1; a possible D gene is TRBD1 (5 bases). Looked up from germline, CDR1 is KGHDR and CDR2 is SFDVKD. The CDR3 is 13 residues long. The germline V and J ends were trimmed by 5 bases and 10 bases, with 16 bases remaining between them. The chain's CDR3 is CATSVGAVGGAFF. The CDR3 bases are TGTGCCACCAGTGTCGGGGCGGTGGGGGGAGCTTTCTTT.

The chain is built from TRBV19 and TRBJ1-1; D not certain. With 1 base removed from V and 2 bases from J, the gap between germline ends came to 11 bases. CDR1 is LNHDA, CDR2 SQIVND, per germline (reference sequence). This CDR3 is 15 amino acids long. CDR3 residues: CASSIGPQPNTEAFF. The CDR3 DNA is TGTGCCAGTAGTATAGGTCCACAGCCTAACACTGAAGCTTTCTTT.

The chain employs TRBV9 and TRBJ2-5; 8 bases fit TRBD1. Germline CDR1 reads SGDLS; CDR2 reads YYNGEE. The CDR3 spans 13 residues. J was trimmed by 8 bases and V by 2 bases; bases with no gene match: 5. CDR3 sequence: CASSVGTGITQYF. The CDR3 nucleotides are TGTGCCAGCAGCGTCGGGACAGGCATAACCCAGTACTTC.

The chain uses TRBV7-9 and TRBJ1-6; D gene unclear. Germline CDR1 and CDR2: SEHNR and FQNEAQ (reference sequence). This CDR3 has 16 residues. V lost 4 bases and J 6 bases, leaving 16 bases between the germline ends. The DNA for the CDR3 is TGTGCCAGCAGCTCCGGGTCCCCTAAAACTAATTCACCCCTCCACTTT. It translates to CASSSGSPKTNSPLHF.

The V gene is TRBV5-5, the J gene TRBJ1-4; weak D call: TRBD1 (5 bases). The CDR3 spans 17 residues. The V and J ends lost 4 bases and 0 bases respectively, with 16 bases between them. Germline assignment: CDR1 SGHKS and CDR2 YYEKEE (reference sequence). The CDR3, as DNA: TGTGCCAGCAGCACCCGACAGTGGCCCTCAACTAATGAAAAACTGTTTTTT. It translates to CASSTRQWPSTNEKLFF. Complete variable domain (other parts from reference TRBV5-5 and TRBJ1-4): DAGVTQSPTHLIKTRGQQVTLRCSPISGHKSVSWYQQVLGQGPQFIFQYYEKEERGRGNFPDRFSARQFPNYSSELNVNALLLGDSALYLCASSTRQWPSTNEKLFFGSGTQLSVL.

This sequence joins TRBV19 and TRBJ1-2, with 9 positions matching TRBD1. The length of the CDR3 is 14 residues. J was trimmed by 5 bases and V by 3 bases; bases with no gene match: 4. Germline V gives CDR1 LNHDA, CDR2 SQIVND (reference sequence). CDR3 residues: CASSIGQGTYGYTF. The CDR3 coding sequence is TGTGCCAGTAGTATCGGACAGGGGACTTATGGCTACACCTTC.

The CDR3 nucleotides read TGTGCCAGCAGTTTAGGCGGGGGGCGGATGAACACTGAAGCTTTCTTT. It is translated as CASSLGGGRMNTEAFF. The chain is built from TRBV27 and TRBJ1-1; weak D call: TRBD1 (6 bases). Germline CDR1 is MNHEY and CDR2 is SMNVEV (reference sequence). V lost 2 bases, J lost 0 bases, and 13 bases lay in between. This CDR3 is built from 16 residues.

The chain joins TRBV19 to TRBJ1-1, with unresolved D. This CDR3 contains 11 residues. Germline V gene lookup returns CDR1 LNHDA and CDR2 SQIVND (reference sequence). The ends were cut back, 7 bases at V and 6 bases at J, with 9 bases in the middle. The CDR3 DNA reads TGTGCCAGTATGGGCCCCCCTGAAGCTTTCTTT. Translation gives CASMGPPEAFF.

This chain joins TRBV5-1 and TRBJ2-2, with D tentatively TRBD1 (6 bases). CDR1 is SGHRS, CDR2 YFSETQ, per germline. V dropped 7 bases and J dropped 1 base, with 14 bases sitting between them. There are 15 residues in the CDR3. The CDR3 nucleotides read TGCGCCAGCTCTGGGGGCCAACTGAACACCGGGGAGCTGTTTTTT. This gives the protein CASSGGQLNTGELFF.

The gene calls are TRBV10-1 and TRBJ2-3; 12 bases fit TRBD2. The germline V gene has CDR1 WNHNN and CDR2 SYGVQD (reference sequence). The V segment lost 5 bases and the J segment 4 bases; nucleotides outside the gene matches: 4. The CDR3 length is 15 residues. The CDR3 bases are TGCGCCAGCAGTCGGACTAGCGGGGTGGCAGATACGCAGTATTTT. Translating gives CASSRTSGVADTQYF.

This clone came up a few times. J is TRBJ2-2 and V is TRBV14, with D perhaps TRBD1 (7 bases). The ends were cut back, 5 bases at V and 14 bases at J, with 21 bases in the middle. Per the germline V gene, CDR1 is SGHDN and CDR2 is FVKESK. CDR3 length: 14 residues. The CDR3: CASSRMETGRYLFF. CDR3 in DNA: TGTGCCAGCAGCAGAATGGAGACAGGGAGGTATCTGTTTTTT.

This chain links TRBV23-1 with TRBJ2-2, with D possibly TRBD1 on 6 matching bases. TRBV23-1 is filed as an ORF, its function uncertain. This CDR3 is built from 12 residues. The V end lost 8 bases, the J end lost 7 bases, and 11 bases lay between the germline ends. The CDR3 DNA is TGCGCCAGCCTACAGGGAAACGGGGAGCTGTTTTTT. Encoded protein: CASLQGNGELFF.